This T cell receptor beta chain was sequenced during a study of shared clonotypes between healthy human individuals. General observations from the study: A reduction in generation probabilities was seen for non-shared clonotypes relative to those shared by all four donors. Depth was large, yet rarefaction showed that sorted-subset sequencing was incomplete.

Deletions cut 4 bases from V and 7 bases from J, with 11 bases between. The CDR3 spans 12 residues. CDR1 is SGHRS and CDR2 is YFSETQ in the germline V gene. A word on this clone: Its antigen is not known.

TCRdb's copy holds only in-frame clones and misses some; the assay was immunoSEQ multiplex PCR. This table has 190,000 or so clones, about 68% appearing once. Sequencing was performed on memory CD4+ T cells sorted from blood. Subset reported: CD45RA-negative fraction. This clonotype was obtained from a man aged 25-40 years in good health. V gene TRBV5-1 combines with J gene TRBJ2-5; D is perhaps TRBD1 or TRBD2 (5 bases each). In nucleotides, the CDR3 is TGCGCCAGCAGCGACGGGACGGTGACCCAGTACTTC. Translation gives CASSDGTVTQYF.